The 24 T cell receptor beta chains given below trace back to one sample, sequenced in a study of shared clonotypes between healthy human individuals. Libraries were prepared by immunoSEQ multiplex PCR; TCRdb keeps only in-frame clonotypes and omits some of them. The sample yields approximately 470,000 clones, 81% seen once. Sequencing input: PBMCs. These receptors originate from a woman aged 40 to 50 in good health. Some clones in this sample may be carry-over from other donors' samples.

On this clone: A far larger clone is one base from this, pointing to a likely read error. The chain joins TRBV9 to TRBJ2-2, with D hard to call. V was trimmed by 0 bases and J by 4 bases, leaving 10 bases between them. CDR1 and CDR2 from the germline V gene are SGDLS and YYNGEE. This CDR3 spans 15 amino acids. The CDR3 sequence is CASSVVWQFTGELFF. The CDR3 DNA is TGTGCCAGCAGCGTAGTGTGGCAGTTCACCGGGGAGCTGTTTTTT. Full variable domain (remainder filled in from reference TRBV9 and TRBJ2-2): DSGVTQTPKHLITATGQRVTLRCSPRSGDLSVYWYQQSLDQGLQFLIQYYNGEERAKGNILERFSAQQFPDLHSELNLSSLELGDSALYFCASSVVWQFTGELFFGEGSRLTVL.

This clone has at least ten counts. Other nucleotide sequences in the sample specify the same CDR3. The chain recombines TRBV27 with TRBJ1-1; tentatively, D is TRBD1 (6 bases). The CDR3 runs to 14 residues. Trimming pared 0 bases from V and 5 bases from J, leaving 10 bases between. Germline values: CDR1 MNHEY, CDR2 SMNVEV (reference sequence). The CDR3 sequence is CASSLSGGRTEAFF. The CDR3 DNA reads TGTGCCAGCAGTTTATCGGGGGGGCGGACTGAAGCTTTCTTT.

A note on this clone: A far larger clone is only one base removed, so a read error is likely. This rearrangement joins TRBV5-6 to TRBJ2-7; 7 bases line up with TRBD2. CDR3 length: 17 residues. Trimming removed 4 bases from V and 9 bases from J; junction bases left unmatched: 22. CDR1 and CDR2 (germline): SGHDT, YYEEEE. CDR3 sequence reads: CASSAWQLREPEDGQYF. Here the CDR3 DNA reads TGTGCCAGCAGCGCCTGGCAATTGCGGGAGCCGGAGGACGGGCAGTACTTC.

The J gene is TRBJ2-7, the V gene TRBV6-1; D gene ambiguous. Germline V lookup: CDR1 MNHNS, CDR2 SASEGT. This CDR3 is built from 13 residues. Deletions cut 4 bases from V and 5 bases from J, with 12 bases between. The CDR3 sequence is CASSGPLIHEQYF. CDR3 nucleotides: TGTGCCAGCAGTGGACCCCTCATCCACGAGCAGTACTTC.

The chain carries TRBV28 and TRBJ2-1, with 13 bases lining up with TRBD2. The CDR3 has 15 amino acids. J gave up 8 bases and V 6 bases, and 7 bases lay outside the gene matches. The germline V gene encodes CDR1 MDHEN and CDR2 SYDVKM. The CDR3 sequence: CASRTTSGRAYEQFF. DNA of the CDR3: TGTGCCAGCAGAACCACTAGCGGGAGGGCCTATGAGCAGTTCTTC.

In regard to this clone: Because the CDR3 is missing its conserved closing phenylalanine or tryptophan, this is likely a read error. The sample has other DNA sequences that encode this CDR3 too. The chain recombines TRBV29-1 with TRBJ2-3; D is undetermined. From germline, CDR1 is SQVTM and CDR2 ANQGSEA. The CDR3 has 15 residues. V lost 6 bases and J lost 0, with 16 bases in between. The CDR3 loop reads CSVVLPVTSTDTQYL. The CDR3 DNA reads TGCAGCGTCGTCTTGCCGGTAACTAGCACAGATACGCAGTATCTT.

The genes are TRBV12-2 and TRBJ1-4; the D call in the table, TRBD1, was not verified against the DNA. TRBV12-2 is a pseudogene segment. The CDR3 covers 14 residues. DNA of the CDR3: TGTGCAAGTCGCTTAGACAGGGGCGCGGAAAAACTGTTTTTT. Its protein is CASRLDRGAEKLFF.

A word on this clone: Given a far larger clone just one base away, this is likely a sequencing read error. The J gene is TRBJ2-7, the V gene TRBV6-5, with D tentatively TRBD1 (6 bases). This CDR3 contains 12 residues. CDR1 and CDR2 (germline): MNHEY, SVGAGI. For the CDR3, the DNA is TGTGCCAGCAGGAGGACAGATTACGGGCAGTACTTC. Translated: CASRRTDYGQYF.

The gene calls are TRBV6-6 and TRBJ1-1; the D is unclear. Trimming left V 2 bases short and J 1 base short, with 8 bases between. The CDR3 sequence is 14 residues long. Germline V gives CDR1 MNHNY, CDR2 SVGAGI (reference sequence). The CDR3 DNA follows: TGTGCCAGCAGTTACGGGCCGGGGAACACTGAAGCTTTCTTT. It translates to CASSYGPGNTEAFF.

The V gene is TRBV5-4, the J gene TRBJ2-5; the D gene is possibly TRBD1 (6 bases). Trimming took 4 bases from V and 3 from J, leaving 10 bases between them. CDR3 length equals 13 residues. CDR1 SGHNT and CDR2 YYREEE come from the germline V gene (reference sequence). The CDR3 DNA follows: TGTGCCAGCAGCCACCGGGACAAAGAGACCCAGTACTTC. Its protein is CASSHRDKETQYF. The whole variable domain, filled in from reference TRBV5-4 and TRBJ2-5, reads ETGVTQSPTHLIKTRGQQVTLRCSSQSGHNTVSWYQQALGQGPQFIFQYYREEENGRGNFPPRFSGLQFPNYSSELNVNALELDDSALYLCASSHRDKETQYFGPGTRLLVL.

The rearrangement links TRBV6-1 to TRBJ2-7; weak D call: TRBD2 (11 bases). This CDR3 is 20 amino acids long. V was shortened by 2 bases and J by 5 bases, with 31 bases between the two germline ends. CDR1 and CDR2 from the germline V gene are MNHNS and SASEGT. In DNA form, the CDR3 reads TGTGCCAGCAGTGAAAGGGGACAGGGGATGACTAGCGGGATTACGAACGAGCAGTACTTC. Its protein product is CASSERGQGMTSGITNEQYF.

About this clone itself: This likely traces to a read error, being one base from a far larger clone. Other DNA variants within this sample encode the same CDR3. The genes are TRBV30 and TRBJ2-6; possibly TRBD1 for D (5 bases). The germline gives CDR1 GTSNPN, CDR2 SVGIG (reference sequence). This CDR3 region has 17 residues. CDR3 amino acids: CAWSKRGLRSGANVLTF. Written as DNA, the CDR3 is TGTGCCTGGAGTAAAAGGGGTTTACGCTCTGGGGCTAACGTCCTGACTTTC.

The rearrangement joins TRBV6-6 to TRBJ2-7; 9 bases agree with TRBD2. The trim removed 7 bases at V and 2 bases at J, leaving 3 bases unmatched. CDR1 is MNHNY and CDR2 is SVGAGI in the germline V gene (reference sequence). The CDR3 is 13 residues long. CDR3 protein: CASKTSGTYEQYF. In DNA form, the CDR3 reads TGTGCCAGCAAGACTAGCGGCACCTACGAGCAGTACTTC.

Of note for this clone: This likely traces to a read error, being one base from a far larger clone. Other DNA sequences in this specimen translate into the identical CDR3. This chain uses TRBV7-9 with TRBJ2-3; D unclear. V was cut by 0 bases and J by 6 bases, with 10 bases left in between. CDR1 and CDR2 from the germline V gene are SEHNR and FQNEAQ (reference sequence). This CDR3 comprises 14 residues. DNA for the CDR3: TGTGCCAGCAGCTTAGCCCAAGGTGGGGATACGCAGTATTTT. Translation: CASSLAQGGDTQYF.

V usage is TRBV28 and J usage is TRBJ2-3; 8 bases agree with TRBD2. The junction had 15 bases not matched to a gene; V was cut back by 5 bases and J by 2 bases. Germline V gene lookup returns CDR1 MDHEN and CDR2 SYDVKM. CDR3 length: 18 amino acids. The CDR3 loop reads CASSPYRGGGRLTDTQYF. The CDR3 DNA reads as TGTGCCAGCAGTCCCTATCGGGGTGGCGGGAGGCTCACAGATACGCAGTATTTT.

The genes are TRBV9 and TRBJ2-5; TRBD1 might be the D (5 bases). Trimming cost V 3 bases and J 5 bases, with 20 bases left between them. The CDR3 spans 16 residues. From germline, CDR1 is SGDLS and CDR2 YYNGEE. CDR3 sequence reads: CASSAILAGPGETQYF. CDR3 sequence (DNA): TGTGCCAGCAGCGCCATTTTAGCAGGGCCAGGCGAGACCCAGTACTTC.

V is TRBV19 and J is TRBJ2-1; D might be TRBD1 (6 bases). The CDR3 runs 15 residues. Trimming left V 4 bases short and J 1 base short, with 11 bases between. Germline V CDR1 and CDR2: LNHDA, SQIVND (reference sequence). In nucleotides, the CDR3 is TGTGCCAGTAGTAAAGGACAGCCTTCCTACAATGAGCAGTTCTTC. Amino acid sequence: CASSKGQPSYNEQFF.

This clone has only one observation. This chain links TRBV7-3 with TRBJ2-2; no definite D call. The CDR3 sequence is 13 residues long. CDR1 is SGHTA and CDR2 is FQGTGA in the germline V gene. V lost 6 bases, J lost 2 bases, and 7 bases lay in between. The CDR3 nucleotides are TGTGCCAGCAGTATAGCCAACACCGGGGAGCTGTTTTTT. Encoded protein: CASSIANTGELFF.

This chain connects TRBV29-1 to TRBJ2-7; possibly TRBD2 for D (6 bases). The CDR3 runs to 13 residues. Germline CDR1 reads SQVTM; CDR2 reads ANQGSEA. The V end lost 7 bases, the J end lost 6 bases, and 19 bases lay between the germline ends. DNA of the CDR3: TGCAGCGCCCAACCGGGACTGAGAAGCGAGCAGTACTTC. Protein product: CSAQPGLRSEQYF.

This chain joins TRBV7-3 and TRBJ2-3; TRBD1 is a possible D gene (6 bases). V was clipped by 5 bases and J by 2 bases, with 8 bases between them. CDR3 length: 13 residues. Germline loops: CDR1 SGHTA, CDR2 FQGTGA. In DNA form, the CDR3 reads TGTGCCAGCAGCGGGACAATCACAGATACGCAGTATTTT. Amino acids: CASSGTITDTQYF.

V is TRBV18 and J is TRBJ1-4; D is unclear. The CDR3 is 12 amino acids. Trimming took 3 bases from V and 6 from J, leaving 5 bases between them. The V gene's germline CDR1 is KGHSH and CDR2 LQKENI. CDR3 protein: CASSPEDEKLFF. The CDR3 DNA reads as TGTGCCAGCTCACCCGAAGATGAAAAACTGTTTTTT.

This chain links TRBV7-2 with TRBJ1-5; possibly TRBD1 for D (6 bases). CDR3 length equals 14 residues. Germline loops: CDR1 SGHTA, CDR2 FQGNSA. V shed 7 bases and J shed 6 bases, with 16 bases lying between them. The CDR3 DNA sequence: TGTGCCAGCACCTTGGGGCAGGGGAGTCAGCCCCAGCATTTT. This sequence encodes CASTLGQGSQPQHF.

The genes are TRBV19 and TRBJ1-2, with D uncertain. Deletions cut 3 bases from V and 4 bases from J, with 6 bases between. The CDR3 loop spans 12 amino acids. Germline loops: CDR1 LNHDA, CDR2 SQIVND (reference sequence). CDR3 protein: CASSIDRYGYTF. In nucleotides, the CDR3 is TGTGCCAGTAGTATTGACCGCTATGGCTACACCTTC.

CDR3 sequence reads: CASSLGGPGREPQHF. As DNA, the CDR3 is TGTGCCAGCAGCTTAGGGGGTCCAGGGCGTGAGCCCCAGCATTTT. The V and J genes are TRBV11-2 and TRBJ1-5, with a weak D call TRBD1 (5 bases). The CDR3 spans 15 residues. The germline CDR1 and CDR2 sequences are SGHAT and FQNNGV. With 1 base removed from V and 8 bases from J, the gap between germline ends came to 15 bases.